The 30 T cell receptor beta chains below come from one sample, sequenced in a study of CD8 T cells in Susac syndrome. Random hexamers served to reverse transcribe about 0.45 to 1 ug RNA. MiXCR, run by TCRdb on the immunoSEQ multiplex PCR reads, gives a single entry per CDR3 protein. Of about 160,000 distinct CDR3 sequences in the sample, around 92% were seen once. The specimen was CD4+ T cells from PBMCs. The receptors come from a human donor in good health.

The V call is TRBV20-1, the J call TRBJ1-3, with D maybe TRBD1 (6 bases). Per the germline V gene, CDR1 is DFQATT and CDR2 is SNEGSKA (reference sequence). Between the trimmed V and J ends, which lost 0 bases and 4 bases, there was a span of 13 bases. The CDR3 covers 15 residues. The CDR3 loop is CSARDGTGTGNTIYF. The CDR3 DNA follows: TGCAGTGCTAGAGATGGTACAGGGACAGGAAACACCATATATTTT.

This chain links TRBV7-6 with TRBJ2-2; 10 bases align to TRBD2. This CDR3 comprises 18 residues. Trimming at V came to 5 bases and at J to 2 bases, leaving 11 bases not matched to a gene. Germline V gene lookup returns CDR1 SGHVS and CDR2 FNYEAQ. The CDR3 sequence: CASSERTGLADNTGELFF. The CDR3 bases are TGTGCCAGCAGCGAGCGGACCGGACTAGCGGATAACACCGGGGAGCTGTTTTTT.

The chain employs TRBV5-1 and TRBJ1-1; D is unresolved. Per germline, CDR1 SGHRS and CDR2 YFSETQ. The CDR3 runs to 14 residues. The V gene lost 0 bases and the J gene lost 7 bases, with 13 bases spanning the gap. CDR3 sequence: CASSLARQNLEAFF. DNA of the CDR3: TGCGCCAGCAGCTTGGCCCGTCAGAACCTTGAAGCTTTCTTT.

The V and J genes are TRBV10-1 and TRBJ2-1; D ambiguous. Trimming took 4 bases from V and 4 from J, leaving 11 bases between them. The V gene's germline CDR1 is WNHNN and CDR2 SYGVQD (reference sequence). The CDR3 covers 14 residues. Here the CDR3 reads CASSGVYEYNEQFF. The CDR3 DNA follows: TGCGCCAGCAGTGGGGTCTACGAATACAATGAGCAGTTCTTC.

The chain employs TRBV29-1 and TRBJ1-4; possible D gene TRBD1, 6 bases. Germline CDR1 is SQVTM and CDR2 is ANQGSEA. CDR3 size: 15 residues. V gave up 8 bases and J gave up 7 bases, with 23 bases separating them. The CDR3 sequence is CSFSRSGALGEKLFF. As DNA, the CDR3 is TGCAGCTTCTCACGGTCAGGGGCCCTGGGTGAAAAACTGTTTTTT.

The chain has TRBV12-3 or TRBV12-4 and TRBJ2-5; TRBD1 matches at 10 bases. The V and J ends lost 5 bases and 5 bases, in that order; junction bases with no gene match: 5. The CDR3 length is 14 residues. CDR3 sequence reads: CASSTRTGGETQYF. CDR3 DNA: TGTGCCAGCAGTACCCGGACAGGGGGTGAGACCCAGTACTTC.

The chain joins TRBV9 to TRBJ1-1, with D hard to call. Germline V CDR1 and CDR2: SGDLS, YYNGEE. The CDR3 is made up of 13 amino acids. V shed 6 bases and J shed 2 bases, with 11 bases lying between them. The CDR3 nucleotides read TGTGCCAGCACAGCGTGGGTTAACACTGAAGCTTTCTTT. Translated, it gives CASTAWVNTEAFF.

The chain employs TRBV29-1 and TRBJ2-5; 7 bases match TRBD2. V was pared by 6 bases and J by 6 bases, with 7 bases of the junction left unmatched. In germline, CDR1 is SQVTM, CDR2 ANQGSEA. This CDR3 has 12 residues. In nucleotides, the CDR3 is TGCAGCGTATTAAGCGGGGCGCAGACCCAGTACTTC. Its protein is CSVLSGAQTQYF.

The chain uses TRBV5-1 and TRBJ2-3; 7 bases align to TRBD2. In germline, CDR1 is SGHRS, CDR2 YFSETQ. Unmatched junction bases numbered 8, after V lost 7 bases and J lost 3 bases. The CDR3 consists of 14 residues. The CDR3 sequence: CASQRAGLTDTQYF. CDR3 nucleotides: TGCGCCAGCCAACGAGCGGGACTAACAGATACGCAGTATTTT. The whole variable domain, remainder taken from reference TRBV5-1 and TRBJ2-3, is KAGVTQTPRYLIKTRGQQVTLSCSPISGHRSVSWYQQTPGQGLQFLFEYFSETQRNKGNFPGRFSGRQFSNSRSEMNVSTLELGDSALYLCASQRAGLTDTQYFGPGTRLTVL.

V is TRBV28 and J is TRBJ2-3, with D possibly TRBD1 on 6 matching bases. From germline, CDR1 is MDHEN and CDR2 SYDVKM. This CDR3 is 15 amino acids long. The germline V and J ends were trimmed by 6 bases and 1 base, with 14 bases remaining between them. The CDR3 is CASRFPAGGTDTQYF. In DNA, the CDR3 is TGTGCCAGCAGATTTCCGGCAGGGGGCACAGATACGCAGTATTTT. The complete variable domain, with remaining parts taken from reference TRBV28 and TRBJ2-3, reads DVKVTQSSRYLVKRTGEKVFLECVQDMDHENMFWYRQDPGLGLRLIYFSYDVKMKEKGDIPEGYSVSREKKERFSLILESASTNQTSMYLCASRFPAGGTDTQYFGPGTRLTVL.

The V gene is TRBV2, the J gene TRBJ1-4, with TRBD1 matching over 9 bases. This CDR3 contains 14 residues. The germline V gene has CDR1 SNHLY and CDR2 FYNNEI. Trimming cost V 6 bases and J 8 bases; bases outside gene matches: 7. This chain's CDR3 is CASSGTGRREKLFF. CDR3 nucleotides: TGTGCCAGCAGCGGGACAGGGAGGAGAGAAAAACTGTTTTTT.

The chain couples TRBV5-1 to TRBJ2-7; D may be TRBD1 (5 bases). Trimming shortened V by 1 base and J by 2 bases, and 13 bases separated the two germline ends. Germline-derived CDR1 and CDR2 are SGHRS and YFSETQ. The CDR3 loop spans 15 amino acids. DNA for the CDR3: TGCGCCAGCAGCTTGAATCCGGACAAAACCTACGAGCAGTACTTC. Protein: CASSLNPDKTYEQYF.

The chain links TRBV7-2 to TRBJ1-5; tentatively, D is TRBD1 (5 bases). Germline V gene data show CDR1 as SGHTA and CDR2 as FQGNSA. The CDR3 contains 12 residues. V was cut by 4 bases and J by 15 bases, with 16 bases left in between. DNA of the CDR3: TGTGCCAGCAGCTCAATGGACGGGGCCCGGCATTTT. The encoded protein is CASSSMDGARHF. Full variable domain (remainder filled in from reference TRBV7-2 and TRBJ1-5): GAGVSQSPSNKVTEKGKDVELRCDPISGHTALYWYRQSLGQGLEFLIYFQGNSAPDKSGLPSDRFSAERTGGSVSTLTIQRTQQEDSAVYLCASSSMDGARHFGDGTRLSIL.

This rearrangement joins TRBV29-1 to TRBJ1-2; D gene uncertain. The V gene lost 2 bases and the J gene lost 8 bases, with 18 bases spanning the gap. Germline CDR1 is SQVTM and CDR2 is ANQGSEA. There are 14 residues in the CDR3. The CDR3 is CSVEPTRRARGYTF. The CDR3 region has the DNA TGCAGCGTTGAACCTACCAGGCGGGCGCGGGGCTACACCTTC.

The chain recombines TRBV28 with TRBJ1-5, with 7 bases matching TRBD1. V shed 6 bases and J 1 base; nucleotides not matched to a gene: 3. This CDR3 is built from 14 residues. Germline V lookup: CDR1 MDHEN, CDR2 SYDVKM. CDR3 residues: CASRAGGSNQPQHF. The CDR3 coding sequence is TGTGCCAGCAGAGCAGGGGGAAGCAATCAGCCCCAGCATTTT.

The chain carries TRBV7-2 and TRBJ2-2; D may match TRBD1 or TRBD2 (5 bases each). Between the trimmed V and J ends, which lost 5 bases and 6 bases, there was a span of 16 bases. Per germline, CDR1 SGHTA and CDR2 FQGNSA. The CDR3 is 15 residues long. The CDR3 DNA is TGTGCCAGCAGCCGGAAAGTGGGGGTCCCCGGGGAGCTGTTTTTT. Encoded protein: CASSRKVGVPGELFF.

The chain couples TRBV19 to TRBJ1-2; D is possibly TRBD1 (5 bases). V lost 6 bases and J 3 bases, leaving 11 bases between the germline ends. The germline CDR1 and CDR2 sequences are LNHDA and SQIVND (reference sequence). The CDR3 spans 13 residues. DNA for the CDR3: TGTGCCAGTAGACAGGACGGGGACTATGGCTACACCTTC. Its translation: CASRQDGDYGYTF.

This chain links TRBV7-2 with TRBJ2-7; no firm D call. The CDR3 is 15 residues long. Germline V gene sequence: CDR1 SGHTA, CDR2 FQGNSA. Trimming cost V 4 bases and J 5 bases, with 18 bases left between them. CDR3: CASSSDLTRRNEQYF. The CDR3 DNA sequence: TGTGCCAGCAGCTCCGATTTAACGCGTAGGAACGAGCAGTACTTC.

The genes are TRBV6-4 and TRBJ2-1; D perhaps matches TRBD2 (6 bases). This CDR3 spans 16 amino acids. The germline V gene encodes CDR1 MRHNA and CDR2 SNTAGT. The ends were cut back, 4 bases at V and 0 bases at J, with 13 bases in the middle. The CDR3 sequence: CASSVVEGSSYNEQFF. In nucleotides, the CDR3 is TGTGCCAGCAGTGTAGTGGAGGGAAGCTCCTACAATGAGCAGTTCTTC.

This chain joins TRBV12-3 or TRBV12-4 and TRBJ2-1; perhaps D is TRBD1 or TRBD2 (6 bases each). With 9 bases removed from V and 9 bases from J, the gap between germline ends came to 9 bases. CDR3 length: 10 residues. CDR3 residues: CASKGGEQFF. The CDR3 DNA reads as TGTGCCAGTAAGGGGGGTGAGCAGTTCTTC.

The CDR3 loop is CASASGRIDTQYF. In nucleotides, the CDR3 is TGTGCCAGCGCTAGCGGGAGAATAGATACGCAGTATTTT. V usage is TRBV6-1 and J usage is TRBJ2-3; 10 bases align to TRBD2. The V segment lost 8 bases and the J segment 5 bases; nucleotides outside the gene matches: 4. This CDR3 has 13 residues. CDR1 and CDR2 from the germline V gene are MNHNS and SASEGT.

The genes are TRBV28 and TRBJ2-7; no clear D. The CDR3 extends over 11 amino acids. Germline loops: CDR1 MDHEN, CDR2 SYDVKM. V was trimmed by 7 bases and J by 4 bases, leaving 8 bases between them. CDR3 protein: CASKRFYEQYF. In DNA form, the CDR3 reads TGTGCCAGCAAAAGGTTTTACGAGCAGTACTTC.

This chain uses TRBV3-1 with TRBJ2-7; TRBD2 agrees at 8 bases. V was clipped by 0 bases and J by 7 bases; unmatched bases: 2. Germline lookup yields CDR1 LGHDT and CDR2 YNNKEL (reference sequence). The CDR3 extends over 13 amino acids. CDR3 loop: CASSQDRGGEQYF. The CDR3 coding sequence is TGTGCCAGCAGCCAAGATCGGGGGGGTGAGCAGTACTTC.

The chain links TRBV20-1 to TRBJ2-6, with D unclear. Per the germline V gene, CDR1 is DFQATT and CDR2 is SNEGSKA (reference sequence). This CDR3 region has 12 residues. Trimming took 0 bases from V and 11 from J, leaving 8 bases between them. The CDR3 region has the DNA TGCAGTGCTAGAGAGGACCGAGACGTCCTGACTTTC. This sequence encodes CSAREDRDVLTF.

V is TRBV19 and J is TRBJ1-6; maybe TRBD1 (5 bases). V was trimmed by 6 bases and J by 9 bases, leaving 18 bases between them. The V gene's germline CDR1 is LNHDA and CDR2 SQIVND (reference sequence). The CDR3 is made up of 15 amino acids. CDR3 bases: TGTGCCAGTAGCCGGGGACCGATTGGTAGTTCACCCCTCCACTTT. Residues: CASSRGPIGSSPLHF.

The chain is built from TRBV3-1 and TRBJ1-1, with 11 positions matching TRBD1. The V gene end was trimmed by 4 bases and the J gene end by 5 bases; junction bases not matched to a gene: 12. Germline assignment: CDR1 LGHDT and CDR2 YNNKEL (reference sequence). CDR3 length: 17 residues. CDR3 in amino acids: CASSPAPGQGARTEAFF. In DNA, the CDR3 is TGTGCCAGCAGCCCAGCGCCCGGACAGGGGGCGCGTACTGAAGCTTTCTTT. Based on the CDR3 plus reference TRBV3-1 and TRBJ1-1, the full variable domain is DTAVSQTPKYLVTQMGNDKSIKCEQNLGHDTMYWYKQDSKKFLKIMFSYNNKELIINETVPNRFSPKSPDKAHLNLHINSLELGDSAVYFCASSPAPGQGARTEAFFGQGTRLTVV.

This clonotype was observed a few times. The genes are TRBV28 and TRBJ2-5, with D unresolved. Looked up from germline, CDR1 is MDHEN and CDR2 is SYDVKM. Trimming pared 5 bases from V and 5 bases from J, leaving 9 bases between. The CDR3 contains 12 residues. CDR3 bases: TGTGCCAGCAGTCCCACCCGGGAGACCCAGTACTTC. This sequence encodes CASSPTRETQYF.

The chain has TRBV20-1 and TRBJ2-7; weak D call: TRBD1 (5 bases). The CDR3 spans 13 residues. V lost 2 bases and J lost 1, with 9 bases in between. The germline V gene encodes CDR1 DFQATT and CDR2 SNEGSKA (reference sequence). The CDR3 spells CSARWQGSYEQYF. In DNA form, the CDR3 reads TGCAGTGCTAGATGGCAGGGTTCCTACGAGCAGTACTTC.

The rearrangement links TRBV6-2 or TRBV6-3 to TRBJ1-1; D is unresolved. The CDR3 contains 15 residues. The ends were cut back, 2 bases at V and 4 bases at J, with 14 bases in the middle. Per the germline V gene, CDR1 is MNHEY and CDR2 is SVGEGT. The CDR3 reads CASSYLGPWSTEAFF. CDR3 nucleotides: TGTGCCAGCAGTTACCTAGGGCCCTGGAGCACTGAAGCTTTCTTT.

The V and J genes are TRBV10-3 and TRBJ2-7; a possible D gene is TRBD2 (6 bases). Germline assignment: CDR1 ENHRY and CDR2 SYGVKD. V dropped 1 base and J dropped 4 bases, with 14 bases sitting between them. The CDR3 spans 15 residues. The CDR3: CAISELNRAGYEQYF. CDR3 sequence (DNA): TGTGCCATCAGTGAGTTAAATCGGGCGGGGTACGAGCAGTACTTC.